This is a list of T cell receptor beta chains from one sample in a study of T cells in Graves' hyperthyroidism and ophthalmopathy. TCRdb ran MiXCR on the multiplex PCR reads and lists one entry per CDR3 protein. The table records about 290,000 distinct CDR3 sequences, approximately 16% of them present only once. The specimen sequenced was blood. The receptors were sampled from a woman aged 45 to 65 with Graves' hyperthyroidism that later progressed to Graves' ophthalmopathy. The CDR3 runs from the conserved cysteine through the conserved F or W. The order of the fields is D gene, J gene, clone size, V gene, CDR3 DNA, CDR3 protein. D genes are given only for firm matches. Part of the rows lack a size; the others show once, few, many or a class for expanded clones.

d_gene: .; j_gene: TRBJ2-2; abundance: many; v_gene: TRBV28; CDR3nt: TGTGCCAGCAGTTTAGAGGAGCCCCCAGGGGAGCTGTTTTTT; CDR3aa: CASSLEEPPGELFF
d_gene: .; j_gene: TRBJ2-7; abundance: many; v_gene: TRBV18; CDR3nt: TGTGCCAGCTCGGGGTTCTCCTACGAGCAGTACTTC; CDR3aa: CASSGFSYEQYF
d_gene: TRBD1; j_gene: TRBJ1-2; abundance: .; v_gene: TRBV19; CDR3nt: TGTGCCATCCACAGGGGGGACGGCTATGGCTACACCTTC; CDR3aa: CAIHRGDGYGYTF
d_gene: TRBD1; j_gene: TRBJ1-1; abundance: .; v_gene: TRBV30; CDR3nt: TGTGCCTGGAGTCGACAGGGGGTATCTGAAGCTTTCTTT; CDR3aa: CAWSRQGVSEAFF
d_gene: TRBD2; j_gene: TRBJ2-5; abundance: .; v_gene: TRBV18; CDR3nt: TGTGCCAGCTCACACGGGAGGGATGAGACCCAGTACTTC; CDR3aa: CASSHGRDETQYF
d_gene: .; j_gene: TRBJ2-3; abundance: .; v_gene: TRBV12-3/TRBV12-4; CDR3nt: TGTGCCAGCAGTTTTGGGCAGACTAGCACAGATACGCAGTATTTT; CDR3aa: CASSFGQTSTDTQYF
d_gene: .; j_gene: TRBJ2-3; abundance: many; v_gene: TRBV5-1; CDR3nt: TGCGCCAGCAGCTTGGTTCAGGCAGGAGATACGCAGTATTTT; CDR3aa: CASSLVQAGDTQYF
d_gene: TRBD1; j_gene: TRBJ1-1; abundance: many; v_gene: TRBV28; CDR3nt: TGTGCCAGCAGTATTCTACAGGGGGCAGGACCTGAAGCTTTCTTT; CDR3aa: CASSILQGAGPEAFF
d_gene: .; j_gene: TRBJ2-1; abundance: many; v_gene: TRBV7-2; CDR3nt: TGTGCCAGCAGCTTGGACTCGGGCCTCGGCAATGAGCAGTTCTTC; CDR3aa: CASSLDSGLGNEQFF
d_gene: TRBD1; j_gene: TRBJ1-1; abundance: many; v_gene: TRBV7-9; CDR3nt: TGTGCCAGCAGCCTACAGGGGGCGCGCACTGAAGCTTTCTTT; CDR3aa: CASSLQGARTEAFF
d_gene: .; j_gene: TRBJ2-6; abundance: few; v_gene: TRBV5-6; CDR3nt: TGTGCCAGCAGCTTGGTACAGCCAGTCTCTGGGGCCAACGTCCTGACTTTC; CDR3aa: CASSLVQPVSGANVLTF
d_gene: TRBD2; j_gene: TRBJ2-1; abundance: many; v_gene: TRBV7-9; CDR3nt: TGTGCCAGCAGCTCACTCGGGGGGGGTCCGGAGCAGTTCTTC; CDR3aa: CASSSLGGGPEQFF
d_gene: TRBD2; j_gene: TRBJ2-3; abundance: many; v_gene: TRBV20-1; CDR3nt: TGCAGTGCTAGACGGGGGAGGGCCGATACGCAGTATTTT; CDR3aa: CSARRGRADTQYF
d_gene: .; j_gene: TRBJ1-5; abundance: many; v_gene: TRBV7-3; CDR3nt: TGTGCCAGCAGCTTAAGTCGGGGGCAGCCCCAGCATTTT; CDR3aa: CASSLSRGQPQHF
d_gene: .; j_gene: TRBJ2-5; abundance: many; v_gene: TRBV5-1; CDR3nt: TGCGCCAGCAGCCTACCTACCCGACGGTGGGATGAGACCCAGTACTTC; CDR3aa: CASSLPTRRWDETQYF
d_gene: TRBD2; j_gene: TRBJ2-5; abundance: once; v_gene: TRBV20-1; CDR3nt: TGCAGTGCGGGGGATAGCGGGAGGGTCCAAGAGACCCAGTACTTC; CDR3aa: CSAGDSGRVQETQYF
d_gene: .; j_gene: TRBJ1-4; abundance: many; v_gene: TRBV5-8; CDR3nt: TGTGCCAGCAGCCTAACAGGGTCTGGTGAAAAACTGTTTTTT; CDR3aa: CASSLTGSGEKLFF
d_gene: TRBD1; j_gene: TRBJ2-1; abundance: many; v_gene: TRBV7-6; CDR3nt: TGTGCCAGCAGGCGGGACAGGGGGGACAATGAGCAGTTCTTC; CDR3aa: CASRRDRGDNEQFF
d_gene: TRBD1; j_gene: TRBJ1-5; abundance: few; v_gene: TRBV20-1; CDR3nt: TGCAGTGCTAGCGGGACAGGGGATCAGCCCCAGCATTTT; CDR3aa: CSASGTGDQPQHF
d_gene: TRBD2; j_gene: TRBJ2-5; abundance: many; v_gene: TRBV27; CDR3nt: TGTGCCAGCAGTTTCTGGGGGGCGGGAGGTGGTCAAGAGACCCAGTACTTC; CDR3aa: CASSFWGAGGGQETQYF
d_gene: .; j_gene: TRBJ2-1; abundance: .; v_gene: TRBV10-3; CDR3nt: TGTGCCATCAGTGAGTCGAGTTTAGGGGCCAAGAATGAGCAGTTCTTC; CDR3aa: CAISESSLGAKNEQFF
d_gene: TRBD2; j_gene: TRBJ2-4; abundance: few; v_gene: TRBV27; CDR3nt: TGTGCCAGCAGCCGACTAGCGGGTTCAAGCATAGCCAAAGACATTCAGTACTTC; CDR3aa: CASSRLAGSSIAKDIQYF
d_gene: TRBD1; j_gene: TRBJ1-1; abundance: few; v_gene: TRBV4-1; CDR3nt: TGCGCCAGCAGCCAAGATTTGGTAGGACAGGGTTATGTTGCTTTCTTT; CDR3aa: CASSQDLVGQGYVAFF
d_gene: .; j_gene: TRBJ1-1; abundance: many; v_gene: TRBV28; CDR3nt: TGTGCCAGCATTGAGGAAGCTTTCTTT; CDR3aa: CASIEEAFF
d_gene: .; j_gene: TRBJ2-5; abundance: .; v_gene: TRBV7-3; CDR3nt: TGTGCCAGCAGCTTAGGGACCCTCGAGACCCAGTACTTC; CDR3aa: CASSLGTLETQYF
d_gene: TRBD2; j_gene: TRBJ2-1; abundance: many; v_gene: TRBV11-3; CDR3nt: TGTGCCAGCAGCTGGACTAGCGGGTTTTACAATGAGCAGTTCTTC; CDR3aa: CASSWTSGFYNEQFF
d_gene: TRBD2; j_gene: TRBJ2-1; abundance: many; v_gene: TRBV7-9; CDR3nt: TGTGCCAGCAGCTTAGCGGCGGGAGTAATCAATGAGCAGTTCTTC; CDR3aa: CASSLAAGVINEQFF
d_gene: TRBD2; j_gene: TRBJ2-1; abundance: many; v_gene: TRBV5-1; CDR3nt: TGCGCCAGCAGCTTGGGGCTAGCGGGAGCTTCCTCCTACAATGAGCAGTTCTTC; CDR3aa: CASSLGLAGASSYNEQFF
d_gene: .; j_gene: TRBJ2-2; abundance: few; v_gene: TRBV25-1; CDR3nt: TGTGCCAGCAGTGCAGGCGGGGAGCTGTTTTTT; CDR3aa: CASSAGGELFF
d_gene: .; j_gene: TRBJ2-7; abundance: many; v_gene: TRBV6-1; CDR3nt: TGTGCCAGCAGTGGCGGCGGGCGCGGGTGGACCGAGCAGTACTTC; CDR3aa: CASSGGGRGWTEQYF
d_gene: .; j_gene: TRBJ1-1; abundance: .; v_gene: TRBV30; CDR3nt: TGTGCCTGGAGTGGCCAGATGAACACTGAAGCTTTCTTT; CDR3aa: CAWSGQMNTEAFF
d_gene: .; j_gene: TRBJ1-5; abundance: many; v_gene: TRBV30; CDR3nt: TGTGCCTGGAGTGCTCCAGGGAGGGGGCCCCAGCATTTT; CDR3aa: CAWSAPGRGPQHF
d_gene: .; j_gene: TRBJ2-1; abundance: many; v_gene: TRBV10-3; CDR3nt: TGTGCCATCAGGGAAACAGGGTACAATGAGCAGTTCTTC; CDR3aa: CAIRETGYNEQFF
d_gene: TRBD2; j_gene: TRBJ2-7; abundance: many; v_gene: TRBV7-3; CDR3nt: TGTGCCAGCAGCTTAACGGCGGCTAGCGGGATGGACGAGCAGTACTTC; CDR3aa: CASSLTAASGMDEQYF
d_gene: .; j_gene: TRBJ2-1; abundance: .; v_gene: TRBV12-3/TRBV12-4; CDR3nt: TGTGCCAGCAGTTTTAGCTTGACTTATTACAATGAGCAGTTCTTC; CDR3aa: CASSFSLTYYNEQFF
d_gene: .; j_gene: TRBJ2-5; abundance: many; v_gene: TRBV30; CDR3nt: TGTGCCTGGAGTGTATTAGGGGGGCAAGAGACCCAGTACTTC; CDR3aa: CAWSVLGGQETQYF
d_gene: TRBD2; j_gene: TRBJ2-5; abundance: .; v_gene: TRBV5-1; CDR3nt: TGCGCCAGCAGCTCCGAACTAGCGGGAGGGCCGTTAGGAGGCTCAGAGACCCAGTACTTC; CDR3aa: CASSSELAGGPLGGSETQYF
d_gene: .; j_gene: TRBJ2-5; abundance: many; v_gene: TRBV9; CDR3nt: TGTGCCAGCAGCGTAGGGCAGATAGAGACCCAGTACTTC; CDR3aa: CASSVGQIETQYF
d_gene: .; j_gene: TRBJ1-2; abundance: many; v_gene: TRBV10-3; CDR3nt: TGTGCCATCAGTGTAGACGTCAACTATGGCTACACCTTC; CDR3aa: CAISVDVNYGYTF
d_gene: .; j_gene: TRBJ2-5; abundance: many; v_gene: TRBV5-1; CDR3nt: TGCGCCAGCAGCTTGGTCCCAACCCAAGAGACCCAGTACTTC; CDR3aa: CASSLVPTQETQYF
d_gene: TRBD1; j_gene: TRBJ2-3; abundance: many; v_gene: TRBV7-3; CDR3nt: TGTGCCAGCAGCTCACGGACAGGTTTAACAGATACGCAGTATTTT; CDR3aa: CASSSRTGLTDTQYF
d_gene: TRBD2; j_gene: TRBJ2-5; abundance: few; v_gene: TRBV7-9; CDR3nt: TGTGCCAGCAGCCCCGGGACTAGCGGGAGGGATGAGACCCAGTACTTC; CDR3aa: CASSPGTSGRDETQYF
d_gene: TRBD1; j_gene: TRBJ2-1; abundance: many; v_gene: TRBV12-3/TRBV12-4; CDR3nt: TGTGCCAGCAGTCCCCTCTCCGGGACAGGGGTTGAGGTTGAGCAGTTCTTC; CDR3aa: CASSPLSGTGVEVEQFF
d_gene: .; j_gene: TRBJ1-4; abundance: many; v_gene: TRBV2; CDR3nt: TGTGCCAGCGGAGGAGGCGCCCATCCGAGTGAAAAACTGTTTTTT; CDR3aa: CASGGGAHPSEKLFF
d_gene: .; j_gene: TRBJ1-1; abundance: many; v_gene: TRBV18; CDR3nt: TGTGCCAGCTCGCTCGGACAGCCGAACACTGAAGCTTTCTTT; CDR3aa: CASSLGQPNTEAFF